The 10 T cell receptor beta chains listed next were all sequenced from one sample in a study of T cell responses to AZD1222 COVID-19 vaccine. TCRdb's table, derived via immunoSEQ multiplex PCR, lists solely in-frame clones and lacks some. The data show 150,000 or so clones, with just under 95% seen just once and 1.3% held by the top ten. Sequenced here: peripheral blood, sampled on day 0 of AZD1222 vaccination. Source of these receptors: an adult in good health.

The table lists this clone with a count of one. The genes are TRBV5-4 and TRBJ1-1, with 9 bases that match TRBD1. This CDR3 contains 13 residues. After removal of 5 bases from V and 4 bases from J, the junction contained 3 bases not matched to a gene. Germline V CDR1 and CDR2: SGHNT, YYREEE (reference sequence). The CDR3: CASRPGQGTEAFF. For the CDR3, the DNA is TGTGCCAGCAGACCGGGACAGGGCACTGAAGCTTTCTTT.

This chain uses TRBV6-1 with TRBJ1-5; tentatively, D is TRBD1 (6 bases). There are 15 residues in the CDR3. In germline, CDR1 is MNHNS, CDR2 SASEGT. V was shortened by 1 base and J by 2 bases, with 9 bases between the two germline ends. DNA of the CDR3: TGTGCCAGCAGTGAAGGATCAGGGGGCAATCAGCCCCAGCATTTT. It encodes CASSEGSGGNQPQHF.

The chain uses TRBV27 and TRBJ1-6; weak D call: TRBD1 (5 bases). Germline V lookup: CDR1 MNHEY, CDR2 SMNVEV (reference sequence). The CDR3 spans 15 residues. Trimming took 9 bases from V and 3 from J, leaving 15 bases between them. The CDR3 region is CARGGDGRYNSPLHF. The CDR3 nucleotides are TGTGCCAGGGGGGGAGACGGACGCTATAATTCACCCCTCCACTTT.

This chain links TRBV6-5 with TRBJ2-3; D gene uncertain. This CDR3 contains 14 residues. Germline CDR1 reads MNHEY; CDR2 reads SVGAGI. V was clipped by 6 bases and J by 0 bases, with 10 bases between them. The CDR3 bases are TGTGCCAGCAGCCCACCCGGGAGCACAGATACGCAGTATTTT. This gives the protein CASSPPGSTDTQYF.

V is TRBV15 and J is TRBJ2-6; no clear D. This CDR3 contains 16 residues. Trimming shortened V by 6 bases and J by 4 bases, and 16 bases separated the two germline ends. The germline gives CDR1 LNHNV, CDR2 YYDKDF (reference sequence). The CDR3 DNA is TGTGCCACCAGTAAGACTCCCGGAGAGGGGGCCAACGTCCTGACTTTC. Its protein product is CATSKTPGEGANVLTF.

The chain recombines TRBV7-2 with TRBJ2-7; TRBD2 is a possible D gene (5 bases). This CDR3 is 15 amino acids long. Trimming cost V 5 bases and J 6 bases, with 20 bases left between them. Germline CDR1 SGHTA, CDR2 FQGNSA. CDR3 amino acids: CASSLPARGGGEQYF. The CDR3 DNA reads TGTGCCAGCAGCCTACCGGCGCGAGGTGGAGGCGAGCAGTACTTC.

The chain has TRBV19 and TRBJ2-5; 7 bases fit TRBD1. The V gene end was trimmed by 4 bases and the J gene end by 1 base; junction bases not matched to a gene: 6. Germline-derived CDR1 and CDR2 are LNHDA and SQIVND (reference sequence). This CDR3 spans 15 amino acids. CDR3 nucleotides: TGTGCCAGTAGTAGCGGGCAGGGGGTCCAAGAGACCCAGTACTTC. Translation: CASSSGQGVQETQYF.

J is TRBJ2-7 and V is TRBV5-4; unclear D gene. V was pared by 1 base and J by 0 bases, with 5 bases between. The length of the CDR3 is 13 residues. The V gene's germline CDR1 is SGHNT and CDR2 YYREEE (reference sequence). The DNA for the CDR3 is TGTGCCAGCAGCTTGTCCCCCTCCTACGAGCAGTACTTC. It is translated as CASSLSPSYEQYF.

The rearrangement uses TRBV6-1 and TRBJ1-1; TRBD1 matches at 9 bases. CDR1 MNHNS and CDR2 SASEGT come from the germline V gene. Unmatched junction bases numbered 6, after V lost 3 bases and J lost 4 bases. This CDR3 spans 15 amino acids. The chain's CDR3 is CASSDPMTGGTEAFF. The CDR3 DNA sequence: TGTGCCAGCAGTGACCCGATGACAGGGGGCACTGAAGCTTTCTTT.

This clone showed up just once. This chain links TRBV27 with TRBJ1-1; D unclear. The CDR3 is made up of 13 amino acids. Germline CDR1 and CDR2: MNHEY and SMNVEV (reference sequence). V gave up 5 bases and J gave up 1 base, with 8 bases separating them. CDR3 sequence reads: CASSPTANTEAFF. DNA of the CDR3: TGTGCCAGCAGTCCCACGGCGAACACTGAAGCTTTCTTT.